A selection of T cell receptor beta chains follows, all from one sample in a study of shared clonotypes between healthy human individuals. The repertoire was sequenced with immunoSEQ multiplex PCR; TCRdb's copy has only in-frame clones and lacks some. The data contain about 490,000 clones, over 65% of them singletons. The material sequenced was PBMCs. These receptors all come from a woman aged 40 to 50 in good health. Some clones in this sample may be carry-over from other donors' samples. Both conserved end residues are part of each CDR3. The D gene is left open where the match is weak. A clone size is listed for some rows: how often the clone was seen (once, few, many), or a class if it is expanded.

clone size	J gene	D gene	V gene	CDR3 protein	CDR3 DNA
few	TRBJ2-2	TRBD2	TRBV7-3	CASSTTSGTGELFF	TGTGCCAGCAGCACTACTAGCGGCACCGGGGAGCTGTTTTTT
few	TRBJ2-3	.	TRBV7-2	CASSSWGSTDTQYF	TGTGCCAGCTCCTCCTGGGGAAGCACAGATACGCAGTATTTT
.	TRBJ2-2	TRBD2	TRBV4-2	CASSLHPLAGGNTGELFF	TGTGCCAGCAGCCTCCACCCCCTAGCGGGAGGAAACACCGGGGAGCTGTTTTTT
.	TRBJ1-5	TRBD1	TRBV11-2	CASSSDRGSPQHF	TGTGCCAGCAGCTCGGACAGGGGCTCGCCCCAGCATTTT
.	TRBJ2-1	.	TRBV5-4	CASSDRGDEQFF	TGTGCCAGCAGCGACCGAGGGGATGAGCAGTTCTTC
few	TRBJ1-1	.	TRBV10-1	CASRATGSTEAFF	TGCGCCAGCAGGGCCACAGGGAGCACTGAAGCTTTCTTT
.	TRBJ1-3	.	TRBV5-1	CASSLGRSSGNTIYF	TGCGCCAGCAGCTTGGGACGGAGCTCTGGAAACACCATATATTTT
.	TRBJ1-1	.	TRBV30	CACEPLRGRAFF	TGTGCCTGTGAGCCCCTCCGCGGAAGGGCTTTCTTT
.	TRBJ1-1	TRBD1	TRBV2	CASSEGGTGEIEAFF	TGTGCCAGCAGTGAAGGGGGGACAGGCGAGATCGAAGCTTTCTTT
.	TRBJ2-7	.	TRBV6-5	CASRRDYEQYF	TGTGCCAGCAGAAGAGACTACGAGCAGTACTTC
.	TRBJ2-7	TRBD2	TRBV7-9	CASSPGLAGAYEQYF	TGTGCCAGCAGCCCCGGACTAGCGGGTGCCTACGAGCAGTACTTC
.	TRBJ2-1	TRBD1	TRBV5-1	CASSLGDRYNEQFF	TGCGCCAGCAGCTTGGGGGACAGGTACAATGAGCAGTTCTTC
.	TRBJ2-5	TRBD2	TRBV7-7	CASSISGREETQYF	TGTGCTAGCAGCATTAGCGGGAGAGAAGAGACCCAGTACTTC
once	TRBJ1-5	.	TRBV2	CASSAGAPGQPQHF	TGTGCCAGCAGCGCAGGGGCCCCAGGTCAGCCCCAGCATTTT
few	TRBJ2-1	TRBD2	TRBV2	CASSDPGLADNEQFF	TGTGCCAGCAGTGACCCGGGACTAGCCGACAATGAGCAGTTCTTC